Listed below are T cell receptor beta chains from one sample, sequenced in a study of T cell responses to AZD1222 COVID-19 vaccine. Sequencing used immunoSEQ multiplex PCR; TCRdb keeps in-frame clones, though not all of them. Among 60,000 to 85,000 clones listed, over 75% were seen once. The sequencing used peripheral blood, collected 28 days after the second AZD1222 dose. These receptors originate from an adult who received the AZD1222 COVID-19 vaccine. Each CDR3 is given with its conserved first and last residue. The D gene is left open where the match is weak. Not every row has a clone size; where given, it reads once, few, many or a size class.

V gene,D gene,J gene,clone size,CDR3 DNA,CDR3 protein
TRBV19,-,TRBJ1-5,-,TGTGCCAGTAGTTCTGGTAGATCGGGGGGAAATCAGCCCCAGCATTTT,CASSSGRSGGNQPQHF
TRBV7-2,-,TRBJ2-3,-,TGTGCCAGCAGCTTAGGGGTCGTGGGCACAGATACGCAGTATTTT,CASSLGVVGTDTQYF
TRBV4-3,-,TRBJ1-2,-,TGCGCCAGCAGCCCCCGGGACGGGTATGGCTACACCTTC,CASSPRDGYGYTF
TRBV25-1,-,TRBJ1-6,-,TGTGCCAGCAGAGGGGGTGTAACAGGTATGGTCCTCCACTTT,CASRGGVTGMVLHF
TRBV11-2,-,TRBJ2-7,-,TGTGCCAGCAGCAGACTCGACAGACTCCACGAGCAGTACTTC,CASSRLDRLHEQYF
TRBV7-9,-,TRBJ1-4,-,TGTGCCAGCAGCTCCGGGAGTGAAAAACTGTTTTTT,CASSSGSEKLFF
TRBV6-5,-,TRBJ1-4,-,TGTGCCAGCAGTTCCTTTTGGGGGGATGAAAAACTGTTTTTT,CASSSFWGDEKLFF
TRBV27,-,TRBJ1-6,once,TGTGCCAGCAGTGAGGCAGGGGTATATGCTAATTCACCCCTCCACTTT,CASSEAGVYANSPLHF
TRBV11-1,TRBD2,TRBJ2-7,-,TGTGCCAGCAGCCAGGGACTAGCGGGGTCCTACGAGCAGTACTTC,CASSQGLAGSYEQYF
TRBV7-8,-,TRBJ1-6,-,TGTGCCAGCAGCCTCTCGGCAGGCGGATCTTCACCCCTCCACTTT,CASSLSAGGSSPLHF
TRBV5-6,-,TRBJ2-3,few,TGTGCCAGCAGCTTGTCCCTAGCGACTTTTTCAGATACGCAGTATTTT,CASSLSLATFSDTQYF
TRBV18,TRBD1,TRBJ2-2,-,TGTGCCAGCTCACCACGGGACAGGGGACCGAACACCGGGGAGCTGTTTTTT,CASSPRDRGPNTGELFF
TRBV13,-,TRBJ2-7,-,TGTGCCAGCAGCGCCACCCGGGACTACGAGCAGTACTTC,CASSATRDYEQYF
TRBV9,-,TRBJ1-1,-,TGTGCCAGCAGCGTAGATGAGAGGGGTAGCGAGAACACTGAAGCTTTCTTT,CASSVDERGSENTEAFF
TRBV19,-,TRBJ2-7,-,TGTGCCAGTAGTACGGACGTCTCCTACGAGCAGTACTTC,CASSTDVSYEQYF
TRBV24-1,-,TRBJ1-2,-,TGTGCCACCAGTCACAGGGACTTCAACTATGGCTACACCTTC,CATSHRDFNYGYTF
TRBV18,TRBD1,TRBJ2-5,-,TGTGCCAGCTCGGGACAGGGGATAAAAGAGACCCAGTACTTC,CASSGQGIKETQYF
TRBV6-5,TRBD2,TRBJ2-3,few,TGTGCCAGCAGTCTCGAGCGGGGGGGCACAGATACGCAGTATTTT,CASSLERGGTDTQYF
TRBV4-3,-,TRBJ1-2,-,TGCGCCAGCAGCCAAGATCGTCCGGGACCAAACTATGGCTACACCTTC,CASSQDRPGPNYGYTF
TRBV19,TRBD1,TRBJ2-3,-,TGTGCCAGTAGTATCCGGACAGGGTCACGCCAAGATACGCAGTATTTT,CASSIRTGSRQDTQYF
TRBV4-3,TRBD1,TRBJ2-3,-,TGCGCCAGCAGCCCCGGGACAGGCACAGATACGCAGTATTTT,CASSPGTGTDTQYF
TRBV6-5,-,TRBJ1-2,-,TGTGCCAGCAGTTACTCAGGAGCGAACTATGGCTACACCTTC,CASSYSGANYGYTF
TRBV30,-,TRBJ2-2,once,TGTGCCTGGAGCGAGGGGGCCGGGGAGCTGTTTTTT,CAWSEGAGELFF
TRBV6-5,-,TRBJ2-7,-,TGTGCCAGCACTAAACCAGGATCCTACGAGCAGTACTTC,CASTKPGSYEQYF
TRBV25-1,TRBD1,TRBJ1-6,once,TGTGCCAGCACGGGGACAGGGAGCTCCTATAATTCACCCCTCCACTTT,CASTGTGSSYNSPLHF
TRBV27,TRBD1,TRBJ1-5,-,TGTGCCAGCAGCGGCCCAGGGGGCGGGCAGCCCCAGCATTTT,CASSGPGGGQPQHF
TRBV18,-,TRBJ2-5,-,TGTGCCAGCTCACCACCAACCGCCAGGCAGACCCAGTACTTC,CASSPPTARQTQYF
TRBV6-5,-,TRBJ1-1,-,TGTGCCAGCAGTTATTCCCCGGGAAACGCTGAAGCTTTCTTT,CASSYSPGNAEAFF
TRBV6-5,-,TRBJ1-5,-,TGTGCCAGCAAAGAGGGGGACGGGCAGCCCCAGCATTTT,CASKEGDGQPQHF
TRBV9,-,TRBJ1-4,once,TGTGCCAGCACCCGAGAAGGGACTGTAAATGAAAAACTGTTTTTT,CASTREGTVNEKLFF
TRBV29-1,TRBD1,TRBJ1-2,-,TGCAGCGTTTCTGACAGGGTAGACTATGGCTACACCTTC,CSVSDRVDYGYTF
TRBV5-6,-,TRBJ2-7,-,TGTGCCAGCAGCCGAGGACAGAGCTACGAGCAGTACTTC,CASSRGQSYEQYF